Below are 28 T cell receptor beta chains sequenced from a single sample in a study of blood T cell repertoires in COVID-19. The method was immunoSEQ multiplex PCR; TCRdb's version includes in-frame clones alone and lacks a portion of them. The repertoire holds a few hundred thousand clones, with 87% as singletons. The sequenced sample consisted of PBMCs or T cells enriched from blood (not recorded which). Receptors originate from a man aged 18-30 years with acute COVID-19.

The rearrangement links TRBV29-1 to TRBJ2-3, with 9 bases lining up with TRBD2. Germline CDR1 is SQVTM and CDR2 is ANQGSEA. After removal of 3 bases from V and 4 bases from J, the junction contained 8 bases not matched to a gene. The CDR3 has 15 amino acids. The CDR3 DNA reads as TGCAGCGTTGAGTCCCTAGCGGGAAGGGCAGATACGCAGTATTTT. Translation: CSVESLAGRADTQYF.

The genes are TRBV30 and TRBJ1-2, with TRBD1 as a possible D gene (5 bases). Trimming left V 7 bases short and J 4 bases short, with 13 bases between. The CDR3 contains 12 residues. Germline CDR1 GTSNPN, CDR2 SVGIG (reference sequence). The CDR3 region has the DNA TGTGCCTACCCTTCGGGGGGCTATGGCTACACCTTC. This translates into CAYPSGGYGYTF.

This rearrangement joins TRBV2 to TRBJ1-5; perhaps TRBD1 as D (6 bases). Germline V lookup: CDR1 SNHLY, CDR2 FYNNEI. The V and J ends lost 6 bases and 0 bases respectively, with 9 bases between them. The CDR3 contains 14 residues. CDR3: CASRDSYSNQPQHF. The CDR3 DNA reads TGTGCCAGCAGGGACAGCTATAGCAATCAGCCCCAGCATTTT. Drawing the rest from reference TRBV2 and TRBJ1-5, the complete variable domain is EPEVTQTPSHQVTQMGQEVILRCVPISNHLYFYWYRQILGQKVEFLVSFYNNEISEKSEIFDDQFSVERPDGSNFTLKIRSTKLEDSAMYFCASRDSYSNQPQHFGDGTRLSIL.

The chain carries TRBV5-4 and TRBJ2-2, with no clear D. Germline V gene lookup returns CDR1 SGHNT and CDR2 YYREEE (reference sequence). Trimming shortened V by 1 base and J by 2 bases, and 12 bases separated the two germline ends. The CDR3 totals 16 residues. The CDR3: CASSLSAATNTGELFF. In nucleotides, the CDR3 is TGTGCCAGCAGCTTGTCTGCGGCCACAAACACCGGGGAGCTGTTTTTT.

This chain connects TRBV7-9 to TRBJ2-1; TRBD2 agrees at 7 bases. The CDR3 extends over 16 amino acids. J lost 5 bases, V lost 3 bases, and 10 bases had no gene match. The germline V gene has CDR1 SEHNR and CDR2 FQNEAQ (reference sequence). The CDR3 coding sequence is TGTGCCAGCAGCTTCTTTTTACGGGAGGCTCACAATGAGCAGTTCTTC. Protein sequence: CASSFFLREAHNEQFF.

The sample holds many counts of this clone. Other DNA sequences in the same sample also yield this CDR3. The chain has TRBV4-1 and TRBJ2-2; 11 nucleotides agree with TRBD1. The V and J ends lost 4 bases and 3 bases, in that order; junction bases with no gene match: 4. Looked up from germline, CDR1 is MGHRA and CDR2 is YSYEKL. This CDR3 contains 16 residues. CDR3 bases: TGCGCCAGCAGCCCCGGGACAGGGGGGGACACCGGGGAGCTGTTTTTT. This gives the protein CASSPGTGGDTGELFF.

The J gene is TRBJ2-5, the V gene TRBV10-3; 7 bases align to TRBD1. J was trimmed by 1 base and V by 4 bases; bases with no gene match: 3. Germline V gives CDR1 ENHRY, CDR2 SYGVKD. The CDR3 loop spans 14 amino acids. CDR3 region: CAISAPGGQETQYF. In DNA, the CDR3 is TGTGCCATCAGTGCCCCAGGGGGCCAAGAGACCCAGTACTTC.

This rearrangement joins TRBV29-1 to TRBJ2-7; 11 bases map to TRBD1. CDR3 length equals 14 residues. Germline CDR1 SQVTM, CDR2 ANQGSEA. The V gene end was trimmed by 5 bases and the J gene end by 5 bases; junction bases not matched to a gene: 8. CDR3 nucleotide sequence: TGCAGCGTTTCGCGGGACAGGGGGGACAACGAGCAGTACTTC. This codes for CSVSRDRGDNEQYF.

J is TRBJ1-5 and V is TRBV14; 9 nucleotides line up with TRBD1. V was pared by 1 base and J by 6 bases, with 7 bases of the junction left unmatched. CDR1 and CDR2 from the germline V gene are SGHDN and FVKESK. CDR3 length equals 16 residues. In DNA, the CDR3 is TGTGCCAGCAGCCAAGTGGCGGGACAGGGTACTCAGCCCCAGCATTTT. Encoded protein: CASSQVAGQGTQPQHF. The full variable domain, completed using reference TRBV14 and TRBJ1-5, is EAGVTQFPSHSVIEKGQTVTLRCDPISGHDNLYWYRRVMGKEIKFLLHFVKESKQDESGMPNNRFLAERTGGTYSTLKVQPAELEDSGVYFCASSQVAGQGTQPQHFGDGTRLSIL.

The rearrangement uses TRBV10-2 and TRBJ2-2, with TRBD2 as a possible D gene (5 bases). Germline CDR1 WSHSY, CDR2 SAAADI. V dropped 5 bases and J dropped 8 bases, with 15 bases sitting between them. The CDR3 sequence is 14 residues long. The CDR3 nucleotides are TGCGCCAGCAGTAAGAAGCGGTCCGAGGGGGAGCTGTTTTTT. It codes for CASSKKRSEGELFF.

V gene TRBV19 combines with J gene TRBJ2-1, with 8 bases identical to TRBD2. After removal of 2 bases from V and 10 bases from J, the junction contained 7 bases not matched to a gene. Germline CDR1 and CDR2: LNHDA and SQIVND (reference sequence). This CDR3 is built from 14 residues. The CDR3 sequence: CASSIKGLVVEQFF. As DNA, the CDR3 is TGTGCCAGTAGTATAAAGGGACTAGTAGTAGAGCAGTTCTTC.

This clone was seen a single time. The chain joins TRBV29-1 to TRBJ2-3; TRBD1 might be the D (5 bases). CDR3 length: 14 residues. V lost 3 bases to trimming and J lost 4 bases, with 14 bases between them. In germline, CDR1 is SQVTM, CDR2 ANQGSEA. CDR3: CSVDSPWGADTQYF. CDR3 DNA sequence: TGCAGCGTTGATTCCCCATGGGGCGCAGATACGCAGTATTTT.

The J gene is TRBJ2-3, the V gene TRBV4-1; 14 bases line up with TRBD2. CDR1 MGHRA and CDR2 YSYEKL come from the germline V gene. V was pared by 4 bases and J by 3 bases, with 6 bases of the junction left unmatched. This CDR3 spans 17 amino acids. The CDR3 nucleotides read TGCGCCAGCAGCCCGGGGACTAGCGGGAGCATGACAGATACGCAGTATTTT. Its protein is CASSPGTSGSMTDTQYF.

The chain uses TRBV24-1 and TRBJ1-1; maybe TRBD1 (5 bases). There are 13 residues in the CDR3. The ends were cut back, 7 bases at V and 0 bases at J, with 8 bases in the middle. The germline gives CDR1 KGHDR, CDR2 SFDVKD. The CDR3 here is CATRGRMNTEAFF. Here the CDR3 DNA reads TGTGCCACCAGGGGGCGCATGAACACTGAAGCTTTCTTT.

This chain uses TRBV6-5 with TRBJ1-4; 8 nucleotides align to TRBD1. The trim removed 4 bases at V and 1 base at J, leaving 5 bases unmatched. The CDR3 is made up of 16 amino acids. Germline V gene lookup returns CDR1 MNHEY and CDR2 SVGAGI. For the CDR3, the DNA is TGTGCCAGCAGTTGGGGACAGGCTGGAACTAATGAAAAACTGTTTTTT. It codes for CASSWGQAGTNEKLFF.

The chain links TRBV27 to TRBJ1-2; TRBD1 matches at 9 bases. J was trimmed by 5 bases and V by 0 bases; bases with no gene match: 7. Germline V gives CDR1 MNHEY, CDR2 SMNVEV (reference sequence). The CDR3 covers 16 residues. CDR3 sequence: CASSLSTGTGRYGYTF. The CDR3 region has the DNA TGTGCCAGCAGTTTATCGACTGGGACAGGGCGATATGGCTACACCTTC.

In its sample, this clone was seen many times. The genes are TRBV19 and TRBJ1-5, with TRBD1 matching 10 bases. The CDR3 covers 17 residues. Losses at the gene ends were 4 bases for V and 3 bases for J; bases not matched to a gene: 9. The germline V gene encodes CDR1 LNHDA and CDR2 SQIVND (reference sequence). The CDR3: CASSTRYGTGDNQPQHF. In DNA form, the CDR3 reads TGTGCCAGTAGTACGCGATACGGGACAGGGGACAATCAGCCCCAGCATTTT.

This clone was seen only a few times. V gene TRBV25-1 combines with J gene TRBJ1-2; D might be TRBD1 (5 bases). With 2 bases removed from V and 0 bases from J, the gap between germline ends came to 7 bases. The CDR3 extends over 14 amino acids. Looked up from germline, CDR1 is MGHDK and CDR2 is SYGVNS. The DNA of the CDR3 is TGTGCCAGCAGTGAACTGACAGCTAACTATGGCTACACCTTC. This encodes CASSELTANYGYTF.

The chain carries TRBV5-1 and TRBJ1-1; no clear D gene. Germline CDR1 reads SGHRS; CDR2 reads YFSETQ. The ends were cut back, 2 bases at V and 1 base at J, with 9 bases in the middle. This CDR3 region has 14 residues. The CDR3 protein is CASSFVEGNTEAFF. CDR3 bases: TGCGCCAGCAGCTTCGTCGAGGGGAACACTGAAGCTTTCTTT.

This clone showed up just a few times. V gene TRBV6-2 or TRBV6-3 combines with J gene TRBJ1-5, with 7 bases that match TRBD1. Germline CDR1 MNHEY, CDR2 SVGEGT. The CDR3 covers 19 residues. Germline trimming cut 6 bases from V and 3 bases from J; bases unmatched to any gene: 20. The CDR3 protein is CASSRRRLQGSDNNQPQHF. CDR3 DNA sequence: TGTGCCAGCAGCCGCCGCAGATTACAGGGGTCGGATAACAATCAGCCCCAGCATTTT.

The chain links TRBV12-3 or TRBV12-4 to TRBJ2-7, with no clear D. V lost 2 bases to trimming and J lost 3 bases, with 8 bases between them. The CDR3 contains 13 residues. As DNA, the CDR3 is TGTGCCAGCAGTTTAAGCTTAGTCTACGAGCAGTACTTC. This codes for CASSLSLVYEQYF.

This CDR3 is CASSFAPPGTGGFDEQFF. CDR3 sequence (DNA): TGTGCCAGCAGCTTTGCCCCGCCCGGGACAGGGGGTTTCGATGAGCAGTTCTTC. This sequence joins TRBV7-9 and TRBJ2-1, with 11 bases aligning to TRBD1. From germline, CDR1 is SEHNR and CDR2 FQNEAQ (reference sequence). The CDR3 is made up of 18 amino acids. V lost 3 bases and J lost 8; bases outside the gene matches: 15.

This clone was observed a single time. The chain is built from TRBV7-9 and TRBJ2-2, with D perhaps matching TRBD1 (6 bases). The CDR3 loop spans 16 amino acids. Per germline, CDR1 SEHNR and CDR2 FQNEAQ (reference sequence). Trimming took off 1 base at V and 5 bases at J, with 14 bases between the two ends. In nucleotides, the CDR3 is TGTGCCAGCAGCTTAGTGTCTCCGCAGGGGACCGGGGAGCTGTTTTTT. Translating it yields CASSLVSPQGTGELFF. Supplemented by reference TRBV7-9 and TRBJ2-2, the full variable domain reads DTGVSQNPRHKITKRGQNVTFRCDPISEHNRLYWYRQTLGQGPEFLTYFQNEAQLEKSRLLSDRFSAERPKGSFSTLEIQRTEQGDSAMYLCASSLVSPQGTGELFFGEGSRLTVL.

V and J are TRBV27 and TRBJ2-1, with D possibly matching TRBD2 (5 bases). This CDR3 has 14 amino acids. Per the germline V gene, CDR1 is MNHEY and CDR2 is SMNVEV (reference sequence). Trimming left V 5 bases short and J 6 bases short, with 14 bases between. CDR3 residues: CASSQLDLTNEQFF. As DNA, the CDR3 is TGTGCCAGCAGTCAACTGGACTTAACCAATGAGCAGTTCTTC.

The V gene is TRBV7-3, the J gene TRBJ2-6; D call uncertain. The CDR3 loop spans 17 amino acids. CDR1 is SGHTA and CDR2 is FQGTGA in the germline V gene. V lost 5 bases to trimming and J lost 0 bases, with 14 bases between them. The CDR3 is CASSPKLRSSGANVLTF. Written as DNA, the CDR3 is TGTGCCAGCAGCCCCAAGTTGAGGAGCTCTGGGGCCAACGTCCTGACTTTC.

The chain joins TRBV20-1 to TRBJ2-7; tentative D call: TRBD1 (6 bases). The CDR3 runs 13 residues. The germline V and J ends were trimmed by 3 bases and 3 bases, with 12 bases remaining between them. Germline V gives CDR1 DFQATT, CDR2 SNEGSKA (reference sequence). The CDR3 nucleotides are TGCAGTGCTAGTCCTTCCAGGGGCTACGAGCAGTACTTC. Protein sequence: CSASPSRGYEQYF.

The CDR3 protein is CASSQAYQESYGYTF. The CDR3 nucleotides read TGCGCCAGCAGCCAAGCCTACCAAGAAAGTTATGGCTACACCTTC. The chain uses TRBV4-1 and TRBJ1-2, with no clear D. The CDR3 spans 15 residues. Germline CDR1 is MGHRA and CDR2 is YSYEKL. V lost 1 base, J lost 5 bases, and 14 bases lay in between.

This chain joins TRBV7-9 and TRBJ1-5; 8 nucleotides align to TRBD1. Germline loops: CDR1 SEHNR, CDR2 FQNEAQ (reference sequence). This CDR3 is 15 amino acids long. V lost 1 base to trimming and J lost 4 bases; unmatched junction nucleotides: 3. This CDR3 is CASSLGTGGNQPQHF. DNA for the CDR3: TGTGCCAGCAGCTTAGGAACAGGGGGTAATCAGCCCCAGCATTTT. The entire variable domain, with the rest obtained from reference TRBV7-9 and TRBJ1-5, is as follows: DTGVSQNPRHKITKRGQNVTFRCDPISEHNRLYWYRQTLGQGPEFLTYFQNEAQLEKSRLLSDRFSAERPKGSFSTLEIQRTEQGDSAMYLCASSLGTGGNQPQHFGDGTRLSIL.